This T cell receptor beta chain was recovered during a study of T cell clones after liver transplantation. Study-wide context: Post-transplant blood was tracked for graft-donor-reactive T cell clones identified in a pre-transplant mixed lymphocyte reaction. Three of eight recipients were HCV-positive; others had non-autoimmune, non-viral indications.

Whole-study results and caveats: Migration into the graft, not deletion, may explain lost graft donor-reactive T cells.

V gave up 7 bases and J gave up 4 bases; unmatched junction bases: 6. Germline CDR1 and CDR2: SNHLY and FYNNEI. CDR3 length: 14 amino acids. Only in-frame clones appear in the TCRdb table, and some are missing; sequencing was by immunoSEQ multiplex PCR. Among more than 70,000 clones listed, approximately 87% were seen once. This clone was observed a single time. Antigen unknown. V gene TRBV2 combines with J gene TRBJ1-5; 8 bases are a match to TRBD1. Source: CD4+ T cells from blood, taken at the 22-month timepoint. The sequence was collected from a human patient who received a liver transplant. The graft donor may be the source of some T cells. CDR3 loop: CASTAQGANQPQHF. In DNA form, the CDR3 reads TGTGCCAGCACGGCCCAGGGGGCTAATCAGCCCCAGCATTTT.